These T cell receptor beta chains were read from a single sample in a study of blood T cell repertoires in COVID-19. The repertoire was sequenced with immunoSEQ multiplex PCR; TCRdb's copy has only in-frame clones and lacks some. The sample lists 50,000 or so clones, under 95% occurring once. Sequencing was carried out using peripheral blood. The receptors here all came from a human donor in a cohort sampled during active COVID-19. Both conserved end residues are part of each CDR3. A D gene is named only where the DNA matches it firmly. Size values are once, few and many counts, or a class for expanded clones, and some rows have none.

D gene	V gene	J gene	clone size	CDR3 protein	CDR3 DNA
.	TRBV11-2	TRBJ1-2	.	CASSEGVYGYTF	TGTGCCAGCTCGGAGGGAGTCTATGGCTACACCTTC
.	TRBV6-5	TRBJ1-1	.	CASSSKSRVLNTEAFF	TGTGCCAGCAGTTCCAAATCCCGAGTTCTGAACACTGAAGCTTTCTTT
.	TRBV5-6	TRBJ2-5	medium-sized	CASSSVFTGAGETQYF	TGTGCCAGCAGCTCCGTTTTTACGGGAGCAGGGGAGACCCAGTACTTC
TRBD2	TRBV2	TRBJ2-7	.	CASSEPDPGLAGGPSYEQYF	TGTGCCAGCAGTGAGCCCGATCCGGGGCTAGCGGGAGGGCCGTCCTACGAGCAGTACTTC
TRBD2	TRBV4-2	TRBJ2-5	.	CASSQAGGETQYF	TGTGCCAGCAGCCAGGCCGGGGGGGAGACCCAGTACTTC
TRBD1	TRBV28	TRBJ1-1	.	CASIQGMNTEAFF	TGTGCCAGCATACAGGGGATGAACACTGAAGCTTTCTTT
.	TRBV7-9	TRBJ1-3	few	CASSSVGNTIYF	TGTGCCAGCAGCTCCGTCGGGAACACCATATATTTT
TRBD2	TRBV3-1/TRBV3-2	TRBJ2-5	.	CASSQDPAGGSETQYF	TGTGCCAGCAGCCAAGATCCAGCGGGAGGGTCGGAGACCCAGTACTTC
TRBD1	TRBV7-2	TRBJ1-4	.	CASSLGQGNEKLFF	TGTGCCAGCAGCTTAGGACAGGGTAATGAAAAACTGTTTTTT
.	TRBV6-1	TRBJ1-2	.	CASSDLELLIYGYTF	TGTGCCAGCAGTGACCTCGAACTACTTATATATGGCTACACCTTC
.	TRBV11-3	TRBJ2-3	.	CASSLSRGFRTDTQYF	TGTGCCAGCAGCTTATCCAGGGGCTTTCGGACAGATACGCAGTATTTT
.	TRBV11-2	TRBJ2-3	.	CASSLGYTSTDTQYF	TGTGCCAGCAGCTTAGGGTATACTAGCACAGATACGCAGTATTTT
TRBD1	TRBV5-1	TRBJ1-2	once	CASSGGTGRGYTF	TGCGCCAGCAGCGGAGGGACAGGGAGAGGCTACACCTTC
TRBD2	TRBV7-3	TRBJ2-1	.	CASSTRLAGGYNEQFF	TGTGCCAGCAGCACCCGACTAGCGGGAGGTTACAATGAGCAGTTCTTC
.	TRBV11-3	TRBJ1-1	.	CASSSRRRPNTEAFF	TGTGCCAGCAGCTCCAGGAGGAGACCGAACACTGAAGCTTTCTTT
.	TRBV7-9	TRBJ1-1	large	CASSSNRNTEAFF	TGTGCCAGCAGCTCCAACAGGAACACTGAAGCTTTCTTT
TRBD2	TRBV5-1	TRBJ2-2	.	CASRKGLAGVPGTGELFF	TGCGCCAGCAGAAAAGGGCTAGCGGGAGTACCGGGCACCGGGGAGCTGTTTTTT
.	TRBV11-2	TRBJ2-7	.	CASSLGAGSYEQYF	TGTGCCAGCAGCTTAGGAGCAGGCAGCTACGAGCAGTACTTC
TRBD2	TRBV24-1	TRBJ2-1	.	CATSDHSGSPPYNEQFF	TGTGCCACCAGTGACCACAGCGGGAGTCCCCCCTACAATGAGCAGTTCTTC
.	TRBV29-1	TRBJ1-1	once	CSVDAGLNTEAFF	TGCAGCGTTGACGCGGGGCTTAACACTGAAGCTTTCTTT
TRBD1	TRBV27	TRBJ1-4	once	CASSTQTGGLEKLFF	TGTGCCAGCAGTACGCAGACAGGGGGCCTTGAAAAACTGTTTTTT
.	TRBV29-1	TRBJ2-1	.	CSAQEGSGGFF	TGCAGCGCCCAGGAGGGGTCCGGGGGGTTCTTC
TRBD2	TRBV5-1	TRBJ2-7	.	CASSSVGTSNEQYF	TGCGCCAGCAGTTCTGTGGGGACTAGCAACGAGCAGTACTTC
TRBD2	TRBV6-6	TRBJ2-1	.	CASSRRLAGVGGAYNEQFF	TGTGCCAGCAGTCGACGACTAGCGGGGGTGGGGGGAGCCTACAATGAGCAGTTCTTC
TRBD2	TRBV6-5	TRBJ2-1	.	CASKGAGGYNEQFF	TGTGCCAGCAAGGGAGCGGGAGGCTACAATGAGCAGTTCTTC
.	TRBV6-6	TRBJ2-2	.	CASSYGGSVTGELFF	TGTGCCAGCAGTTACGGGGGGAGCGTTACCGGGGAGCTGTTTTTT
.	TRBV9	TRBJ2-2	.	CASSVGGRGELFF	TGTGCCAGCAGCGTAGGGGGCCGCGGGGAGCTGTTTTTT
TRBD1	TRBV5-4	TRBJ1-3	.	CASSKTGGPRAIYF	TGTGCCAGCAGCAAAACAGGGGGCCCGAGGGCCATATATTTT
TRBD2	TRBV9	TRBJ2-1	.	CASSVGPTSGRYNEQFF	TGTGCCAGCAGCGTAGGACCAACTAGCGGGAGGTACAATGAGCAGTTCTTC
TRBD1	TRBV28	TRBJ1-4	.	CASSLNRDRGHATNEKLFF	TGTGCCAGCAGTTTAAATCGGGACAGGGGGCATGCAACTAATGAAAAACTGTTTTTT
TRBD1	TRBV5-1	TRBJ2-5	.	CASSLGDRGKTQYF	TGCGCCAGCAGCTTGGGTGACAGGGGAAAGACCCAGTACTTC
.	TRBV11-2	TRBJ2-1	once	CASSFPSSYNEQFF	TGTGCCAGCAGCTTCCCTAGCTCCTACAATGAGCAGTTCTTC
.	TRBV7-9	TRBJ1-3	.	CASTRGSGNTIYF	TGTGCCAGCACCCGGGGGTCTGGAAACACCATATATTTT
.	TRBV29-1	TRBJ1-1	.	CSVEQGLAFF	TGCAGCGTTGAGCAGGGACTAGCTTTCTTT
TRBD2	TRBV6-5	TRBJ2-7	.	CASGSSGTPSYEQYF	TGTGCCAGCGGGTCAAGCGGGACCCCCTCCTACGAGCAGTACTTC
.	TRBV10-3	TRBJ1-2	.	CAISESRAGAQDGYTF	TGTGCCATCAGTGAGTCCAGGGCGGGGGCGCAGGATGGCTACACCTTC
.	TRBV19	TRBJ1-1	.	CASSNTGTGTEAFF	TGTGCCAGTAGTAATACAGGGACGGGCACTGAAGCTTTCTTT
.	TRBV19	TRBJ1-6	once	CASSIARGNSPLHF	TGTGCCAGTAGTATCGCCAGGGGCAATTCACCCCTCCACTTT
TRBD1	TRBV19	TRBJ2-6	.	CASKKEWGQGAGANVLTF	TGTGCCAGTAAAAAAGAATGGGGACAGGGGGCTGGGGCCAACGTCCTGACTTTC
.	TRBV3-1/TRBV3-2	TRBJ1-2	.	CASSQVGAGYTF	TGTGCCAGCAGCCAAGTAGGGGCTGGCTACACCTTC
.	TRBV9	TRBJ2-7	.	CASSVGAEPYEQYF	TGTGCCAGCAGCGTAGGTGCAGAACCCTACGAGCAGTACTTC
TRBD1	TRBV7-3	TRBJ1-2	.	CASSLGSPGQGARGYTF	TGTGCCAGCAGCTTAGGGTCTCCGGGACAGGGGGCGAGGGGCTACACCTTC
.	TRBV5-6	TRBJ1-5	.	CASSFLAENQPQHF	TGTGCCAGCAGCTTCCTAGCAGAGAATCAGCCCCAGCATTTT
TRBD1	TRBV6-5	TRBJ1-2	.	CASSYQDRNYGYTF	TGTGCCAGCAGTTACCAGGACAGGAACTATGGCTACACCTTC
TRBD2	TRBV28	TRBJ2-7	.	CASSKLGLAASYEQYF	TGTGCCAGCAGTAAACTGGGACTAGCGGCCTCCTACGAGCAGTACTTC
TRBD1	TRBV20-1	TRBJ1-2	once	CSASKQGENGYTF	TGCAGTGCCAGTAAACAGGGGGAAAATGGCTACACCTTC